The sequence of this T cell receptor (beta chain) was determined in a study of blood T cell repertoires in COVID-19 (TCRdb year 2020). Looking at the study overall: Collaborator samples came from the United States, Italy and Spain and covered acute and convalescent phases of COVID-19. HLA class I and class II types, where available, came from metadata supplied by the sample provider rather than from assay-based typing. Sample metadata almost always included a de-identified subject ID, COVID-19 status, age in years and sex. Subjects who had been exposed to COVID-19, were actively infected with it, or had recovered from it provided the deeply sampled blood TCRbeta repertoires that made up the dataset. The material from the prospective study consisted of cDNA or gDNA derived from T cells, B-cell-depleted T cells, or PBMCs. The repertoires were released in a freely available public database meant as a resource for research on the immune response to SARS-CoV-2. The samples were drawn from two sources: the first 160 participants of the ongoing ImmuneRACE study, and over 950 subjects contributed by 6 global collaborators. Results and caveats for the whole study, not just this receptor: The amount of clinical and demographic metadata varied by source and participant and was provided uncurated.

Collaborating institutions collected whole blood in K2EDTA tubes following their own protocols. For TCRbeta analysis, collaborators shipped samples in one of three forms: frozen whole blood, isolated PBMCs, or DNA extracted from either of those sample types. Reading from cysteine to phenylalanine, the CDR3 counts 15 amino acids. Only CDR3 DNA is held: 45 bases, read in frame from base 1. Germline trimming: 4 bases from V, 7 bases from J; junction bases outside gene matches: 11. According to the germline V gene, CDR1 reads SNHLY and CDR2 reads FYNNEI. Comment on this clone: Its recognized antigen is unknown. It has no much larger one-base neighbor in the sample; base qualities were not kept.

The immunoSEQ Assay, a bias-controlled multiplex PCR, was used to amplify TCRbeta CDR3 regions from genomic DNA. Under the source paper's analysis protocol: The number of nucleated cells in each sample was estimated by amplification of reference gene primers within the assay. To quantify the absolute abundance of each unique TCRbeta CDR3 rearrangement, sequence reads were collapsed and filtered. Productive Simpson clonality was computed per sample as the square root of Simpson's diversity index over productive rearrangements. What TCRdb holds here is the immuneACCESS table cut down to in-frame rearrangements. Part of the clones is not present; checked against another copy, under half of the missing clones reflect an unresolved V gene, and the others are unexplained. V, J and clone size are those of that table, while D and trimming were read from the DNA. The sample table contains almost 55,000 clones; only one count was recorded for about 90% of them. Of the sample, about 3.2% is held by the ten largest clones.

The chain is assembled from TRBV2 and TRBJ2-7; 9 central bases correspond to TRBD1. The sequence was collected from a human donor in a cohort sampled during active COVID-19. Material for sequencing was peripheral blood. The DNA sequence reads TGTGCCAGCAGTGGGGGACAGGGTCGTACGCGGGAGCAGTACTTC. This yields the protein CASSGGQGRTREQYF.